This is a list of T cell receptor beta chains from one sample in a study of blood T cell repertoires in COVID-19. Only in-frame clones appear in the TCRdb table, and some are missing; sequencing was by immunoSEQ multiplex PCR. The sample includes approximately 150,000 clones, around 74% of them seen just once. The source material was peripheral blood. The receptors stem from a woman in her sixties with COVID-19, enrolled during active disease. Both conserved end residues are part of each CDR3. The order of the fields is V gene, J gene, clone size, D gene, CDR3 DNA, CDR3 protein. A D gene is named only where the DNA matches it firmly. Expanded clones get a size class; other rows say once, few or many, or leave the size out.

>TRBV27|TRBJ1-5|-|-
TGTGCCAGCAGTTTCCGAGGGATTGGTCAGCCCCAGCATTTT
CASSFRGIGQPQHF
>TRBV28|TRBJ1-4|few|-
TGTGCCAGCAGTCCAACGCCGGCCTCAGGGGAAAAACTGTTTTTT
CASSPTPASGEKLFF
>TRBV28|TRBJ1-5|-|-
TGTGCCAGCAGAACCGGGGGGGTGGAGGGTCAGCCCCAGCATTTT
CASRTGGVEGQPQHF
>TRBV5-6|TRBJ1-3|once|-
TGTGCCACCCAGCTTGGGATGGCTTCAGGGACTGGAAACACCATATATTTT
CATQLGMASGTGNTIYF
>TRBV7-2|TRBJ2-3|-|TRBD2
TGTGCCAGCAGCCCCTACGGCGGGAGGGTCTCAGATACGCAGTATTTT
CASSPYGGRVSDTQYF
>TRBV27|TRBJ2-6|-|-
TGTGCCAGCAGTTCCCCGACTGCATCGTTCTCTGGGGCCAACGTCCTGACTTTC
CASSSPTASFSGANVLTF
>TRBV10-3|TRBJ2-2|-|TRBD1
TGTGCCATCAATTCGAGACAGGGAGACACCGGGGAGCTGTTTTTT
CAINSRQGDTGELFF
>TRBV6-6|TRBJ2-7|-|-
TGTGCCACCCGGGGAGATCTATCACTCTACGAGCAGTACTTC
CATRGDLSLYEQYF
>TRBV28|TRBJ1-4|-|-
TGTGCCAGCAGTTTCTCAGACACGACCGAAAAACTGTTTTTT
CASSFSDTTEKLFF
>TRBV27|TRBJ1-1|-|TRBD1
TGTGCCAGCAGTTGGCGACAGGGGAACACTGAAGCTTTCTTT
CASSWRQGNTEAFF
>TRBV11-3|TRBJ2-1|-|TRBD2
TGTGCCAGCAGACGCAGCGGGGGGCCTTACAATGAGCAGTTCTTC
CASRRSGGPYNEQFF
>TRBV29-1|TRBJ1-1|-|-
TGCAGCGTTGAAGCGTCACCGACGGCGGGGGCTTTCTTT
CSVEASPTAGAFF
>TRBV30|TRBJ1-1|once|TRBD1
TGTGCCTGGAGTGCTAGAATAGGGGGCGCCTTTTCAGGAACTGAAGCTTTCTTT
CAWSARIGGAFSGTEAFF
>TRBV18|TRBJ1-2|-|-
TGTGCCAGCTCACCAAACACAGACTATGGCTACACCTTC
CASSPNTDYGYTF
>TRBV10-2|TRBJ2-1|-|-
TGCGCCAGCAGTGAGTCTGGGGGGATGGTAATTAATGAGCAGTTCTTC
CASSESGGMVINEQFF
>TRBV5-1|TRBJ1-1|-|-
TGCGCCAGCAGCTTGACAGGGAGTACTGAAGCTTTCTTT
CASSLTGSTEAFF
>TRBV9|TRBJ2-5|once|TRBD2
TGTGCCAGCCCGAGGAGACTAGCGGTAGGAGAGACCCAGTACTTC
CASPRRLAVGETQYF
>TRBV6-2/TRBV6-3|TRBJ2-3|-|TRBD2
TGTGCCAGCAGTCAGTCTAGCGGGGGGGCCTCAGATACGCAGTATTTT
CASSQSSGGASDTQYF
>TRBV6-5|TRBJ1-5|-|-
TGTGCCAGCAGACCTACCTACCTCGGCAATCAGCCCCAGCATTTT
CASRPTYLGNQPQHF
>TRBV6-1|TRBJ1-2|-|-
TGTGCCAGCAGTGAGGCCGGACAGAATAGCTACACCTTC
CASSEAGQNSYTF
>TRBV15|TRBJ1-2|-|TRBD1
TGTGCCACCAGCAGAGAGGCTAAAGGGACAGCAAATGGCTACACCTTC
CATSREAKGTANGYTF
>TRBV11-1|TRBJ2-5|once|TRBD1
TGTGCCAGCAGGGGACAGCCACAAGAGACCCAGTACTTC
CASRGQPQETQYF
>TRBV19|TRBJ2-5|-|-
TGTGCCAGTAGTGGGGGGGCAGAGACCCAGTACTTC
CASSGGAETQYF
>TRBV27|TRBJ1-1|-|TRBD1
TGTGCCAGCAGTTTAGCAGGGGGCACTGAAGCTTTCTTT
CASSLAGGTEAFF
>TRBV19|TRBJ2-1|-|TRBD2
TGTGCCAGTAGGGGACTAGCGGGGGTGAATGAGCAGTTCTTC
CASRGLAGVNEQFF
>TRBV28|TRBJ1-2|-|TRBD1
TGTGCCAGCAGTCCCTGGGACAGGGCTAACTATGGCTACACCTTC
CASSPWDRANYGYTF
>TRBV11-3|TRBJ1-6|-|-
TGTGCCAGCAGCGAGGTCTCCTATAATTCACCCCTCCACTTT
CASSEVSYNSPLHF
>TRBV28|TRBJ2-4|-|-
TGTGCCAGCAGTTTCCTGCCAGGGGCCAAAAACATTCAGTACTTC
CASSFLPGAKNIQYF
>TRBV6-5|TRBJ2-4|-|-
TGTGCCAGCAGACAGTGGCGGGAAGCCAAAAACATTCAGTACTTC
CASRQWREAKNIQYF
>TRBV11-2|TRBJ1-3|-|TRBD1
TGTGCCAGCAGTTTAAGGAGAGACAGGGTTCCTGGAAACACCATATATTTT
CASSLRRDRVPGNTIYF
>TRBV19|TRBJ1-6|-|-
TGTGCCAGTAGTATCCTCAACAGTAGACTATCCAATTCACCCCTCCACTTT
CASSILNSRLSNSPLHF
>TRBV19|TRBJ1-2|-|-
TGTGCCAGTAGTCCACAGGGAGGGAGCTATGGCTACACCTTC
CASSPQGGSYGYTF
>TRBV5-1|TRBJ2-7|-|TRBD2
TGCGCCAGCAGCTTTGGTAGCGGGAGCTCCTACGAGCAGTACTTC
CASSFGSGSSYEQYF
>TRBV4-3|TRBJ2-7|-|TRBD2
TGCGCCAGCAGCCAAGATTGGTCAGGGAGGGGCTCCTACGAGCAGTACTTC
CASSQDWSGRGSYEQYF
>TRBV2|TRBJ2-5|once|-
TGTGCCAGCAAAAGGGGCGCTCAAGAGACCCAGTACTTC
CASKRGAQETQYF
>TRBV5-1|TRBJ1-1|once|-
TGCGCCAGCACCTATTCGGGGGGCACTGAAGCTTTCTTT
CASTYSGGTEAFF
>TRBV2|TRBJ2-2|-|-
TGTGCCAGCAAACCGGGACAGAACACCGGGGAGCTGTTTTTT
CASKPGQNTGELFF
>TRBV2|TRBJ1-4|few|-
TGTGCCAGCAGTCTGGACAGAGGTAATGAAAAACTGTTTTTT
CASSLDRGNEKLFF
>TRBV4-2|TRBJ2-3|-|TRBD1
TGTGCCAGCAGCCAAGCATGGGACAGCTCATCTAGCACAGATACGCAGTATTTT
CASSQAWDSSSSTDTQYF
>TRBV6-2/TRBV6-3|TRBJ2-7|few|-
TGTGCCAGCAGTAGCCCCTATCGTCGGGGCTCCTACGAGCAGTACTTC
CASSSPYRRGSYEQYF
>TRBV7-3|TRBJ1-2|-|-
TGTGCCAGCAGCTCTAATACAGGGTTTGAAGGTGGCTACACCTTC
CASSSNTGFEGGYTF
>TRBV2|TRBJ1-1|-|-
TGTGCCAGCAGTGATGTAGGGGACACTGAAGCTTTCTTT
CASSDVGDTEAFF
>TRBV12-3/TRBV12-4|TRBJ2-7|-|-
TGTGCCAGCAGTTTATCTTTACTCTACGAGCAGTACTTC
CASSLSLLYEQYF
>TRBV19|TRBJ1-2|few|TRBD1
TGTGCCAGTAGTCTGACAGGGGTCTATGGCTACACCTTC
CASSLTGVYGYTF
>TRBV5-6|TRBJ1-5|-|TRBD1
TGTGCCAGCAGCTCTTGGGACAGGTTCACCAATCAGCCCCAGCATTTT
CASSSWDRFTNQPQHF
>TRBV5-4|TRBJ1-6|once|-
TGTGCCAGCAGCGGACCGGGGTGGGATAATTCACCCCTCCACTTT
CASSGPGWDNSPLHF
>TRBV5-1|TRBJ2-2|-|-
TGCGCCAGCAAAAGAGTACAGGGGAACACCGGGGAGCTGTTTTTT
CASKRVQGNTGELFF